This T cell receptor beta chain was sequenced during a study of blood T cell repertoires in COVID-19. The overall study: T cells, B-cell-depleted T cells, or PBMCs supplied cDNA or gDNA.

Membership in each cohort depended on participant-reported clinical history. Cohort 3 recovered donors had two negative PCRs, clearance, or symptom resolution. Assay used: immunoSEQ multiplex PCR; TCRdb lists only in-frame clones, some missing. The sample consists of over 120,000 clones, 80% to 90% of them appearing once. CDR1 and CDR2 from the germline V gene are LNHDA and SQIVND (reference sequence). V shed 9 bases and J shed 6 bases, with 10 bases lying between them. The CDR3 is 11 residues long. The sample taken for sequencing was PBMCs or T cells enriched from blood (not recorded which). This chain connects TRBV19 to TRBJ2-3, with D possibly TRBD1 on 6 matching bases. The sequence was obtained from a man aged 45-65 years who had recovered from COVID-19. CDR3 residues: CASARGDTQYF. DNA of the CDR3: TGTGCCAGCGCGAGGGGGGATACGCAGTATTTT.